This TCR beta chain comes out of a study of shared clonotypes between healthy human individuals. Study context: Ranging from 18 to 49 in age, donors were a couple of women and a few men. The plates for each donor numbered three CD4 naive, three CD4 memory, two CD8 naive and one CD8 memory.

V was clipped by 5 bases and J by 7 bases, with 11 bases between them. This CDR3 comprises 12 residues. The germline V gene has CDR1 MDHEN and CDR2 SYDVKM. Method: immunoSEQ multiplex PCR; TCRdb's copy keeps in-frame clones and lacks some. Seen here are approximately 2.3 million clones, approximately 93% observed once, and the top ten hold about 0.41%. Concerning this clone: Distinct nucleotide sequences in the sample also encode this CDR3.

The V gene is TRBV28, the J gene TRBJ1-2, with unresolved D. The clonotype originates from a man aged 18 to 29 in good health. Some clones in this sample may be carry-over from other donors' samples. The specimen was naive CD4+ T cells from PBMCs. Documented subset: CD45RA+ positively selected. This chain's CDR3 is CASSLYIGGYTF. DNA for the CDR3: TGTGCCAGCAGTCTCTACATCGGTGGCTACACCTTC.